Listed below are T cell receptor beta chains from one sample, sequenced in a study of radiotherapy plus CTLA-4 blockade in lung cancer. Using immunoSEQ multiplex PCR, the repertoire was profiled, and TCRdb retains in-frame clones only, with some absent. The sample lists 55,000 to 75,000 clones; around 77% were seen once. The starting material was peripheral blood, obtained from a patient treated with radiotherapy plus ipilimumab. The receptors shown here come from a human donor with non-small cell lung cancer whose response to radiotherapy plus ipilimumab could not be evaluated. Some clones in this sample may be carry-over from other donors' samples. Both conserved end residues are part of each CDR3. The order of the fields is D gene, J gene, clone size, V gene, CDR3 protein, CDR3 DNA. A D gene is named only where the DNA matches it firmly. Size is omitted from some rows. Given values are once, few, many or a class for expanded clones.

>TRBD1|TRBJ2-7|.|TRBV9
CASSFGQGNDEQYF
TGTGCCAGCAGCTTTGGACAGGGGAACGACGAGCAGTACTTC
>TRBD1|TRBJ2-4|.|TRBV7-9
CASSLYGTDKNIQYF
TGTGCCAGCAGCTTATACGGGACAGACAAAAACATTCAGTACTTC
>.|TRBJ2-3|.|TRBV27
CASSTPRDDTQYF
TGTGCCAGCAGTACTCCCAGGGATGATACGCAGTATTTT
>.|TRBJ1-6|.|TRBV7-8
CASSLGQGGSPLHF
TGTGCCAGCAGCTTAGGGCAGGGAGGCTCACCCCTCCACTTT
>TRBD2|TRBJ2-2|.|TRBV5-1
CASSLNSGSNTGELFF
TGCGCCAGCAGCTTAAATAGCGGGTCGAACACCGGGGAGCTGTTTTTT
>.|TRBJ2-5|.|TRBV5-8
CASSLESTGSETQYF
TGTGCCAGCAGCTTGGAAAGTACAGGGTCAGAGACCCAGTACTTC
>TRBD2|TRBJ2-3|.|TRBV4-3
CASSQGSGGARSSDTQYF
TGCGCCAGCAGCCAAGGGAGCGGGGGGGCCAGGAGCTCAGATACGCAGTATTTT
>.|TRBJ1-4|once|TRBV14
CASSQFPQTNEKLFF
TGTGCCAGCAGCCAATTCCCACAGACTAATGAAAAACTGTTTTTT
>TRBD1|TRBJ1-1|.|TRBV2
CASSDHRGHRSGAFF
TGTGCCAGCAGTGACCACAGGGGGCATCGGTCGGGAGCTTTCTTT
>TRBD1|TRBJ2-7|once|TRBV9
CASSLGTGETYEQYF
TGTGCCAGCAGCCTCGGGACAGGGGAGACCTACGAGCAGTACTTC
>TRBD2|TRBJ2-6|.|TRBV18
CASSPRTTSGSSGANVLTF
TGTGCCAGCTCACCCAGAACGACTAGCGGTAGCTCTGGGGCCAACGTCCTGACTTTC
>.|TRBJ1-5|few|TRBV29-1
CSVVNSLDQPQHF
TGCAGCGTTGTGAACAGCCTGGATCAGCCCCAGCATTTT
>.|TRBJ2-7|few|TRBV4-1
CASSQERYEQYF
TGCGCCAGCAGCCAAGAGCGGTACGAGCAGTACTTC
>TRBD1|TRBJ1-4|.|TRBV4-1
CASSDGRQGARNEKLFF
TGCGCCAGCAGCGACGGTAGACAGGGGGCGCGGAATGAAAAACTGTTTTTT
>TRBD1|TRBJ1-2|.|TRBV25-1
CASSDPGTVFGYTF
TGTGCCAGCAGTGACCCCGGGACAGTTTTTGGCTACACCTTC
>.|TRBJ2-1|.|TRBV4-1
CASSPRDSVYNEQFF
TGCGCCAGCAGCCCCCGGGACTCGGTATACAATGAGCAGTTCTTC
>TRBD1|TRBJ1-2|.|TRBV15
CATSRVGTGANYTF
TGTGCCACCAGCAGAGTCGGGACAGGGGCAAATTACACCTTC